These T cell receptor beta chains were read from a single sample in a study of T cells in Graves' hyperthyroidism and ophthalmopathy. TCRdb itself ran the multiplex PCR reads through MiXCR, one entry per CDR3 protein. The sample lists 600,000 to 650,000 distinct CDR3 sequences; less than 25% were seen once. The sequenced material came from blood. The receptor set was obtained from a man aged 25-40 years with Graves' ophthalmopathy. CDR3s leave out the opening cysteine and the closing phenylalanine or tryptophan. The size entry is marked missing in some rows and otherwise reads once, few, many or a size class.

size | V | CDR3
few | TRBV2 | ASSVTSGVTDTQY
once | TRBV6-2/TRBV6-3 | ASSFNPFREGGDTQY
many | TRBV10-3 | AISEGTSGPYEQY
few | TRBV7-8 | ASSAPRTSNEQF
many | TRBV3-1 | ASSQAAGSGSSYEQY
few | TRBV18 | ASSPGTARTTEAF
NA | TRBV3-1 | ASSLRGLDEKLF
many | TRBV5-1 | ASSLAGGLSGEQF
few | TRBV5-1 | ASRQLARSGQGAGNIQY
few | TRBV20-1 | SARGDRANYEQY
NA | TRBV5-1 | ASSLTLQGQGKDRPKSPLH
NA | TRBV28 | ASRTFYGDNEQY
many | TRBV20-1 | SASRGGPANTGELF
NA | TRBV10-3 | AISESSGQGILWEQY
NA | TRBV5-6 | ASSIQVNNEQF
few | TRBV29-1 | SVHRGQETQY
NA | TRBV4-2 | ASSQHFPSYEQY
many | TRBV28 | ASSPLTSDPTDTQY
NA | TRBV11-2 | ASSFLALGETQY
few | TRBV5-1 | ASTHGTGTGVTDTQY
NA | TRBV7-9 | ASSLRTAGGEETQY
NA | TRBV3-1 | ASSLYFAANLNHPNTIY
many | TRBV15 | ATSKDRGPYEQY
many | TRBV3-1 | ASSQRSGIYEKLF
few | TRBV29-1 | SVERSTGQETQY
few | TRBV6-1 | ASSVSGSGEQY
NA | TRBV12-3/TRBV12-4 | ASSQEPLTDTQY
few | TRBV6-1 | ASNGEGGLGQPQH
NA | TRBV20-1 | SARDGDRAYEQY
NA | TRBV5-1 | ASSPGAGNTEAF
NA | TRBV20-1 | SARDPAAVYEQY
NA | TRBV4-2 | ASSGKGAVGADTQY
many | TRBV11-2 | ASSLVPPRTSGDYEQY
NA | TRBV6-5 | ASSLRGNGYT
NA | TRBV27 | ASKPRTGSEAF
many | TRBV28 | ASSPLGTENTEAF
few | TRBV7-2 | ASSLGAGFGNQPQH